One sample yielded the 26 T cell receptor beta chains listed below, sequenced in a study of shared clonotypes between healthy human individuals. This table comes from immunoSEQ multiplex PCR, and its TCRdb copy is limited to in-frame clones, with some not included. This sample has about 2.3 million clones, with about 90% found just once. Material: naive CD4+ T cells from PBMCs. Sample subset: CD45RA+ positively selected. All receptors derive from a man younger than 30 in good health. Some clones in this sample may be carry-over from other donors' samples.

DNA for the CDR3: TGTGCCAGCTCACCCGTAGCGGGACTGAACTACGAGCAGTACTTC. Amino acids: CASSPVAGLNYEQYF. The chain employs TRBV18 and TRBJ2-7; TRBD2 agrees at 8 bases. The CDR3 covers 15 residues. CDR1 is KGHSH and CDR2 is LQKENI in the germline V gene. The ends lost 3 bases at V and 3 bases at J; junction bases unmatched: 7. The full variable domain, in which reference TRBV18 and TRBJ2-7 provide the parts outside the CDR3, is NAGVMQNPRHLVRRRGQEARLRCSPMKGHSHVYWYRQLPEEGLKFMVYLQKENIIDESGMPKERFSAEFPKEGPSILRIQQVVRGDSAAYFCASSPVAGLNYEQYFGPGTRLTVT.

The chain is built from TRBV7-3 and TRBJ1-4; D might be TRBD1 (6 bases). Germline CDR1 reads SGHTA; CDR2 reads FQGTGA. V lost 5 bases to trimming and J lost 3 bases, with 7 bases between them. The CDR3 has 13 residues. Here the CDR3 reads CASSGGPNEKLFF. The CDR3 coding sequence is TGTGCCAGCAGCGGGGGCCCTAATGAAAAACTGTTTTTT.

This clone came up once. For the CDR3, the DNA is TGTGCCAGCAGTGTCCAAACTCGAAGCAATCAGCCCCAGCATTTT. Translation: CASSVQTRSNQPQHF. This chain links TRBV2 with TRBJ1-5; D call uncertain. CDR3 length: 15 amino acids. Deletions cut 4 bases from V and 1 base from J, with 11 bases between. Germline V gene sequence: CDR1 SNHLY, CDR2 FYNNEI.

The rearrangement joins TRBV18 to TRBJ1-1; TRBD1 is a possible D gene (6 bases). Germline assignment: CDR1 KGHSH and CDR2 LQKENI. V was cut by 3 bases and J by 0 bases, with 11 bases left in between. The CDR3 runs to 15 residues. In nucleotides, the CDR3 is TGTGCCAGCTCACCCCGACAGGAAATGAACACTGAAGCTTTCTTT. Translation gives CASSPRQEMNTEAFF.

Details on this clone: The DNA is omitted, as the CDR3 cannot be located on it reliably, and the CDR3 follows TCRdb's listing. The chain links TRBV6-5 to TRBJ1-1. The CDR3 is 15 amino acids in total, end residues counted. CDR1 is MNHEY and CDR2 is SVGAGI in the germline V gene. The CDR3 here is CASSYSHFGNTEAFF.

The CDR3 spells CASRSGTSGPYEQYF. The CDR3 DNA reads as TGTGCCAGCAGGTCCGGGACTAGCGGGCCCTACGAGCAGTACTTC. J is TRBJ2-7 and V is TRBV6-6, with TRBD2 matching 12 bases. Germline V gene sequence: CDR1 MNHNY, CDR2 SVGAGI (reference sequence). The CDR3 covers 15 residues. The V gene end was trimmed by 6 bases and the J gene end by 2 bases; junction bases not matched to a gene: 5.

The chain combines TRBV28 with TRBJ1-5; 9 bases map to TRBD1. V trimming: 7 bases; J trimming: 7 bases; junction bases outside the gene matches: 14. The CDR3 has 16 residues. The germline CDR1 and CDR2 sequences are MDHEN and SYDVKM. CDR3 nucleotides: TGTGCCAGCACCCTCGCTCGGGACAGGGACAGCCAGCCCCAGCATTTT. It is translated as CASTLARDRDSQPQHF.

J is TRBJ2-7 and V is TRBV5-4; 11 nucleotides match TRBD2. This CDR3 has 17 residues. The germline gives CDR1 SGHNT, CDR2 YYREEE (reference sequence). V dropped 4 bases and J dropped 2; count of bases not matched to a gene: 11. CDR3 region: CASSPLVTSGSPYEQYF. CDR3 DNA: TGTGCCAGCAGCCCCTTGGTCACTAGCGGGAGTCCCTACGAGCAGTACTTC.

J is TRBJ2-1 and V is TRBV18; 12 positions agree with TRBD1. CDR3 size: 15 residues. CDR1 KGHSH and CDR2 LQKENI come from the germline V gene. V shed 3 bases, J shed 9 bases, and the junction held 6 bases outside the gene matches. The CDR3 spells CASSPPGQGAGEQFF. As DNA, the CDR3 is TGTGCCAGCTCACCCCCGGGACAGGGGGCAGGTGAGCAGTTCTTC.

The chain employs TRBV6-1 and TRBJ2-7; TRBD1 matches 10 bases. In germline, CDR1 is MNHNS, CDR2 SASEGT. The CDR3 extends over 14 amino acids. Losses at the gene ends were 9 bases for V and 5 bases for J; bases not matched to a gene: 10. The chain's CDR3 is CASNRDRGYNEQYF. Here the CDR3 DNA reads TGTGCCAGTAACCGGGACAGGGGTTATAACGAGCAGTACTTC.

This chain joins TRBV10-1 and TRBJ2-7; D perhaps matches TRBD1 (7 bases). CDR3 length: 14 amino acids. Germline lookup yields CDR1 WNHNN and CDR2 SYGVQD (reference sequence). Trimming left V 4 bases short and J 5 bases short, with 15 bases between. CDR3 coding DNA: TGCGCCAGCAGTGGCCTTCCAGGGGGGCACGAGCAGTACTTC. Protein: CASSGLPGGHEQYF.

The rearrangement uses TRBV19 and TRBJ2-3; D possibly matches TRBD1 or TRBD2 (6 bases each). There are 14 residues in the CDR3. Germline V lookup: CDR1 LNHDA, CDR2 SQIVND (reference sequence). In DNA form, the CDR3 reads TGTACCGTACAGGGAAGGGGGGGCACAGATACGCAGTATTTT. As protein: CTVQGRGGTDTQYF.

The V and J genes are TRBV19 and TRBJ2-1; 8 positions match TRBD1. Germline V gene lookup returns CDR1 LNHDA and CDR2 SQIVND (reference sequence). V was clipped by 5 bases and J by 4 bases; unmatched bases: 7. The CDR3 loop spans 15 amino acids. The CDR3 reads CASSPPGQVYNEQFF. For the CDR3, the DNA is TGTGCCAGTAGTCCGCCGGGACAGGTATACAATGAGCAGTTCTTC.

The chain carries TRBV28 and TRBJ2-3; 10 bases align to TRBD2. This CDR3 region has 16 residues. J was trimmed by 4 bases and V by 5 bases; bases with no gene match: 9. Germline assignment: CDR1 MDHEN and CDR2 SYDVKM. CDR3 coding DNA: TGTGCCAGCAGTGAAAGCGGGAGGGCCTTCGCAGATACGCAGTATTTT. The encoded protein is CASSESGRAFADTQYF.

J is TRBJ2-1 and V is TRBV4-1; 12 nucleotides agree with TRBD2. V was clipped by 1 base and J by 6 bases; unmatched bases: 7. The CDR3 is 17 residues long. The V gene's germline CDR1 is MGHRA and CDR2 YSYEKL. The CDR3 coding sequence is TGCGCCAGCAGCCAAGTATCCGGGACTAGCGGGCGCAATGAGCAGTTCTTC. Its translation: CASSQVSGTSGRNEQFF.

This chain links TRBV6-6 with TRBJ2-7; TRBD2 matches 7 bases. The CDR3 sequence is 15 residues long. The V gene end was trimmed by 6 bases and the J gene end by 2 bases; junction bases not matched to a gene: 10. Germline V gene data show CDR1 as MNHNY and CDR2 as SVGAGI (reference sequence). The CDR3 nucleotides are TGTGCCAGCAGCCAGCGGGACGGGGGAGCCTACGAGCAGTACTTC. This sequence encodes CASSQRDGGAYEQYF.

The sample holds one count of this clone. The chain joins TRBV30 to TRBJ2-1; TRBD2 is a possible D gene (6 bases). Germline assignment: CDR1 GTSNPN and CDR2 SVGIG (reference sequence). This CDR3 spans 15 amino acids. V dropped 0 bases and J dropped 7 bases, with 16 bases sitting between them. The CDR3 loop is CAWSVSLAKRNEQFF. The CDR3 nucleotides are TGTGCCTGGAGTGTATCGCTAGCGAAGAGGAATGAGCAGTTCTTC.

V is TRBV6-1 and J is TRBJ2-7; D gene ambiguous. Germline lookup yields CDR1 MNHNS and CDR2 SASEGT. The CDR3 covers 10 residues. The V gene lost 4 bases and the J gene lost 6 bases, with 4 bases spanning the gap. DNA of the CDR3: TGTGCCAGCAGTGCCGGCGAGCAGTACTTC. It yields the protein CASSAGEQYF.

The chain recombines TRBV12-5 with TRBJ2-7, with D tentatively TRBD1 (6 bases). The germline V and J ends were trimmed by 2 bases and 5 bases, with 22 bases remaining between them. The CDR3 is 17 amino acids. Germline V lookup: CDR1 LGHNT, CDR2 FRNRAP. The DNA for the CDR3 is TGTGCTAGTGGTTTGATACACAGCCGGGACATGGTGAACGAGCAGTACTTC. As protein: CASGLIHSRDMVNEQYF.

CDR3 in DNA: TGCGCCAGCAGCTTGGAAGCCTACGGCGGCAATGAGCAGTTCTTC. Protein: CASSLEAYGGNEQFF. V and J are TRBV5-1 and TRBJ2-1; D gene unclear. V was clipped by 0 bases and J by 6 bases, with 13 bases between them. The CDR3 sequence is 15 residues long. CDR1 and CDR2 from the germline V gene are SGHRS and YFSETQ.

The chain couples TRBV20-1 to TRBJ2-7; D might be TRBD2 (5 bases). This CDR3 region has 11 residues. Germline CDR1 and CDR2: DFQATT and SNEGSKA (reference sequence). CDR3 sequence: CSSFNSYEQYF. The CDR3 region has the DNA TGCTCTAGCTTCAACTCCTACGAGCAGTACTTC.

V usage is TRBV27 and J usage is TRBJ2-5; D is unclear. The CDR3 totals 15 residues. The V gene's germline CDR1 is MNHEY and CDR2 SMNVEV (reference sequence). The germline V and J ends were trimmed by 1 base and 5 bases, with 14 bases remaining between them. The CDR3 loop reads CASSLYPSYRETQYF. The CDR3 DNA sequence: TGTGCCAGCAGTTTATATCCCAGCTATAGGGAGACCCAGTACTTC.

The chain has TRBV4-1 and TRBJ2-3, with 7 bases identical to TRBD2. V trimming: 4 bases; J trimming: 2 bases; junction bases outside the gene matches: 6. The CDR3 totals 15 residues. Germline V lookup: CDR1 MGHRA, CDR2 YSYEKL. The CDR3 is CASSPTAGFTDTQYF. The CDR3 DNA reads TGCGCCAGCAGCCCGACAGCGGGGTTCACAGATACGCAGTATTTT.

As to this clone: This sample also contains other DNA sequences that code for the same CDR3. This rearrangement joins TRBV2 to TRBJ1-3, with 8 bases that match TRBD1. The CDR3 consists of 13 residues. Germline assignment: CDR1 SNHLY and CDR2 FYNNEI. V dropped 7 bases and J dropped 2; count of bases not matched to a gene: 1. As DNA, the CDR3 is TGTGCCAGCACACAGGGGGCTGGAAACACCATATATTTT. It is translated as CASTQGAGNTIYF.

The V gene is TRBV21-1, the J gene TRBJ2-5. TRBV21-1 is given as a pseudogene. The CDR3 has 14 amino acids. CDR3 in DNA: TGTGCCAGCAGCAAAGGTGGGGTAGGAGAGACCCAGTACTTC. This codes for CASSKGGVGETQYF.

This clone appeared a single time. The J gene is TRBJ1-3, the V gene TRBV5-1, with unresolved D. The V gene lost 3 bases and the J gene lost 4 bases, with 14 bases spanning the gap. From germline, CDR1 is SGHRS and CDR2 YFSETQ. This CDR3 is built from 15 residues. The CDR3 nucleotides read TGCGCCAGCAGCTATGTTCCCCCAGAGGGAAACACCATATATTTT. It yields the protein CASSYVPPEGNTIYF.